The 10 T cell receptor beta chains below were found in one sample sequenced in a study of T cells in women clearing cervical HPV infection (dated by TCRdb to between 2017 and 2018). Library generation was performed with the immunoSEQ multiplex PCR assay. This immuneACCESS table, as held by TCRdb, lists in-frame sequences with V and J called but not all clones. Of the missing ones, under half trace to an unresolved V gene in checked studies; the others have no known cause. The sample's table covers tens of thousands of clones. Under 25% of the sample is in the top ten clones. The sequenced material came from blood buffy coat. All receptors derive from a woman between 18 and 70 years old with a cervical HPV16 infection that either progressed to CIN3+ or cleared (not recorded which).

CDR3 protein: CASSLTSGSYEQYF. The sequenced CDR3 bases are TGCGCCAGCAGCTTGACTAGCGGGAGCTACGAG. The V gene is TRBV5-1, the J gene TRBJ2-7, with TRBD2 matching 11 bases. From the germline J gene comes the end of the CDR3, since the read stops 3 residues before it. Germline loops: CDR1 SGHRS, CDR2 YFSETQ. CDR3 length: 14 amino acids. V shed 1 base and J 3 bases; nucleotides not matched to a gene: 0. Drawing the rest from reference TRBV5-1 and TRBJ2-7, the complete variable domain is KAGVTQTPRYLIKTRGQQVTLSCSPISGHRSVSWYQQTPGQGLQFLFEYFSETQRNKGNFPGRFSGRQFSNSRSEMNVSTLELGDSALYLCASSLTSGSYEQYFGPGTRLTVT.

Concerning this clone itself: The read falls 3 residues short of the CDR3 end, and the missing part is taken from the germline J gene. V and J are TRBV20-1 and TRBJ1-2; TRBD1 matches at 9 bases. CDR1 and CDR2 from the germline V gene are DFQATT and SNEGSKA (reference sequence). The CDR3 sequence is 15 residues long. CDR3 protein: CSARDRAGQGKGYTF. The CDR3 bases that were read are TGCAGTGCTAGAGATCGGGCAGGACAGGGGAAGGGC.

Regarding this clone: The CDR3 end lies 3 residues beyond the end of the read and is filled in from the germline J gene. The gene calls are TRBV7-9 and TRBJ1-2, with D uncertain. Trimming cost V 5 bases and J 1 base, with 11 bases left between them. This CDR3 spans 14 amino acids. Per the germline V gene, CDR1 is SEHNR and CDR2 is FQNEAQ (reference sequence). The CDR3 is CASSTPQINYGYTF. The CDR3 bases that were read are TGTGCCAGCAGCACCCCACAGATTAACTATGGC.

A remark on this clone: The junction departs from germline at one end; a sequencing error may be responsible. The CDR3 end lies 3 residues beyond the end of the read and is filled in from the germline J gene. The same CDR3 is also encoded by other DNA sequences in this sample. This sequence joins TRBV7-9 and TRBJ1-3; no definite D call. The germline V gene encodes CDR1 SEHNR and CDR2 FQNEAQ (reference sequence). The CDR3 runs 14 residues. The sequenced part of the CDR3 DNA is TGTGCCAGCAGCTTCGCAGGCTCTGGAAACACT. Encoded protein: CASSFAGSGNT. The full CDR3 protein is CASSFAGSGNTIYF.

Comments on this clone: The missing CDR3 end, 3 residues past where the read stops, is filled in from the germline J gene. The chain links TRBV7-7 to TRBJ1-5, with D possibly TRBD1 on 5 matching bases. V was trimmed by 5 bases and J by 5 bases, leaving 10 bases between them. Germline-derived CDR1 and CDR2 are SSHAT and FNYEAQ (reference sequence). CDR3 length: 13 amino acids. CDR3 in amino acids: CASSPGRDQPQHF. Partial CDR3 DNA: TGTGCCAGCAGCCCAGGGAGGGATCAGCCC. The entire variable domain, with the rest obtained from reference TRBV7-7 and TRBJ1-5, is as follows: GAGVSQSPRYKVTKRGQDVTLRCDPISSHATLYWYQQALGQGPEFLTYFNYEAQPDKSGLPSDRFSAERPEGSISTLTIQRTEQRDSAMYRCASSPGRDQPQHFGDGTRLSIL.

Comments on this clone: The CDR3 extends 3 residues past the end of the read, so its final part is completed from the germline J gene. This chain joins TRBV18 and TRBJ2-3; no firm D call. There are 12 residues in the CDR3. CDR1 KGHSH and CDR2 LQKENI come from the germline V gene. The sequenced CDR3 bases are TGTGCCAGCTCACCCTTCGCGGAGACG. This sequence encodes CASSPFAET. The entire CDR3 protein reads CASSPFAETQYF. The whole variable domain, remainder taken from reference TRBV18 and TRBJ2-3, is NAGVMQNPRHLVRRRGQEARLRCSPMKGHSHVYWYRQLPEEGLKFMVYLQKENIIDESGMPKERFSAEFPKEGPSILRIQQVVRGDSAAYFCASSPFAETQYFGPGTRLTVL.

Points on this clone: The read ends 3 residues before the CDR3 terminus; that terminus is restored from the germline J gene. The chain links TRBV7-3 to TRBJ2-1; D perhaps matches TRBD1 (6 bases). Germline values: CDR1 SGHTA, CDR2 FQGTGA. The CDR3 length is 12 residues. Trimming removed 5 bases at V and 8 bases at J, with 10 bases between. CDR3 DNA (partial): TGTGCCAGCAGCCCACAGGGCCATGAG. Its protein is CASSPQGHE. The full CDR3 reads CASSPQGHEQFF.

As concerns this clone: The read falls 3 residues short of the CDR3 end, and the missing part is taken from the germline J gene. The rearrangement uses TRBV30 and TRBJ1-6, with D unclear. The CDR3 runs to 17 residues. V gave up 8 bases and J gave up 6 bases, with 26 bases separating them. Germline V gene lookup returns CDR1 GTSNPN and CDR2 SVGIG (reference sequence). Partial CDR3 DNA: TGTGCCGGATACAGTTCCCCGACTACCAGCGTTAATTCACCC. Translated: CAGYSSPTTSVNSP. The complete CDR3 reads CAGYSSPTTSVNSPLHF.

Remarks on this clone: The read comes to an end 3 residues before the CDR3 does, leaving the germline J gene to fill in the end. This chain uses TRBV29-1 with TRBJ1-2; TRBD1 might be the D (6 bases). The CDR3 contains 11 residues. Between the trimmed V and J ends, which lost 7 bases and 4 bases, there was a span of 10 bases. Germline V gene lookup returns CDR1 SQVTM and CDR2 ANQGSEA. CDR3 bases read: TGCAGCGCCCAGGGGATCTATGGC. It is translated as CSAQGIYG. The full CDR3 protein is CSAQGIYGYTF.

With respect to this clone: The read ends 3 residues early relative to the CDR3; the germline J gene fills the gap. This chain links TRBV5-4 with TRBJ2-2, with D unresolved. Germline CDR1 SGHNT, CDR2 YYREEE (reference sequence). The CDR3 has 16 residues. V was shortened by 0 bases and J by 1 base, with 10 bases between the two germline ends. The CDR3 sequence: CASSLDRVLNTGELFF. CDR3 DNA, as far as it was read: TGTGCCAGCAGCTTGGATAGGGTGTTGAACACCGGGGAG.